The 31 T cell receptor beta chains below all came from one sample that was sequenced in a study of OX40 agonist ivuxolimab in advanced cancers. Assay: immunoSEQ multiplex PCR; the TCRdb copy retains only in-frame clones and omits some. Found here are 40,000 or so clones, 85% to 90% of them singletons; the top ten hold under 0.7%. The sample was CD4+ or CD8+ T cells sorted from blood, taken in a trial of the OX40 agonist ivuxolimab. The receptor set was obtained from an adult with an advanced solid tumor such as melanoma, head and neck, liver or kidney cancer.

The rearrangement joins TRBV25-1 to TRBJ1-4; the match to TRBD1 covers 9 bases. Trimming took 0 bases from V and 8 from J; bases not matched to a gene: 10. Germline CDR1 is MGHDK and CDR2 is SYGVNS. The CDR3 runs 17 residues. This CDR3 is CASSEYPPGTGREKLFF. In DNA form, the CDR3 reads TGTGCCAGCAGTGAATATCCTCCCGGGACAGGGCGGGAAAAACTGTTTTTT.

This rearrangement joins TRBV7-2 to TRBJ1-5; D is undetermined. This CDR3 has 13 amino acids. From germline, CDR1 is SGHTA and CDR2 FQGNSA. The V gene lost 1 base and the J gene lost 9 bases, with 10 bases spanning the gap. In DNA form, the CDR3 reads TGTGCCAGCAGCTTAGACATGATGGGGCCCCAGCATTTT. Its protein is CASSLDMMGPQHF.

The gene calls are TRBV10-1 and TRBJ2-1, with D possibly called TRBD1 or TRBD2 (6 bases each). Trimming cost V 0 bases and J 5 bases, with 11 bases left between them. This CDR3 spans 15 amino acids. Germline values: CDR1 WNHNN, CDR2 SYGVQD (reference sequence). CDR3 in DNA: TGCGCCAGCAGTGAGTCGAGGGGGGAGGACAATGAGCAGTTCTTC. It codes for CASSESRGEDNEQFF.

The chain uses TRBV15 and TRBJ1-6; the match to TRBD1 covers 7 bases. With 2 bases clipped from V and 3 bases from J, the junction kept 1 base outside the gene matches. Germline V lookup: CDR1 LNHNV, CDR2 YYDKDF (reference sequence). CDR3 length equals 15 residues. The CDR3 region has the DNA TGTGCCACCAGCAGAAGGACAGGCTATAATTCACCCCTCCACTTT. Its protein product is CATSRRTGYNSPLHF.

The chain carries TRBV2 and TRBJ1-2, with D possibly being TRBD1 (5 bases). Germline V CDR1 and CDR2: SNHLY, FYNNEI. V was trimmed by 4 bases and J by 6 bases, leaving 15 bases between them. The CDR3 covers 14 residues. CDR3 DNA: TGTGCCAGCAGTGCTCAGGGTCCCGAGGATGGCTACACCTTC. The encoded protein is CASSAQGPEDGYTF. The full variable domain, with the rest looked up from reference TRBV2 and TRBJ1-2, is EPEVTQTPSHQVTQMGQEVILRCVPISNHLYFYWYRQILGQKVEFLVSFYNNEISEKSEIFDDQFSVERPDGSNFTLKIRSTKLEDSAMYFCASSAQGPEDGYTFGSGTRLTVV.

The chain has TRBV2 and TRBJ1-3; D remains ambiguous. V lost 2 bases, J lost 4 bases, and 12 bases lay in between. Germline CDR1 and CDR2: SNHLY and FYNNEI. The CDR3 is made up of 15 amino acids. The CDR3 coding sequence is TGTGCCAGCAGTGAATATCGGCAGGTCGGAAACACCATATATTTT. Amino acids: CASSEYRQVGNTIYF.

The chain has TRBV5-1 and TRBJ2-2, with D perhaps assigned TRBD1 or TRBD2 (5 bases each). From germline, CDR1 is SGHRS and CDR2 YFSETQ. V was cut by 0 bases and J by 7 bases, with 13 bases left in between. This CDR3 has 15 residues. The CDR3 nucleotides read TGCGCCAGCAGCTTGGATGTAGGGGAGATCGGGGAGCTGTTTTTT. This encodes CASSLDVGEIGELFF. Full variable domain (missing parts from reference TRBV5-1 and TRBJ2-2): KAGVTQTPRYLIKTRGQQVTLSCSPISGHRSVSWYQQTPGQGLQFLFEYFSETQRNKGNFPGRFSGRQFSNSRSEMNVSTLELGDSALYLCASSLDVGEIGELFFGEGSRLTVL.

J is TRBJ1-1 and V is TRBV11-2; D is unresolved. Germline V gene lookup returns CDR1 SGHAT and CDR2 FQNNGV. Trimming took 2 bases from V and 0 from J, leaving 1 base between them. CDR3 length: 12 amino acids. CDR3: CASSLLNTEAFF. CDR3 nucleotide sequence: TGTGCCAGCAGCTTACTGAACACTGAAGCTTTCTTT.

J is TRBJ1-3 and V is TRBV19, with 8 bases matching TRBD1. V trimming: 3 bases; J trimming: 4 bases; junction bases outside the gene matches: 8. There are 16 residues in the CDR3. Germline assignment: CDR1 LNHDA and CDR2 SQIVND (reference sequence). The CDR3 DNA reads TGTGCCAGTAGTATCTTCGGGACAGGAGCCGGAAACACCATATATTTT. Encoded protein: CASSIFGTGAGNTIYF.

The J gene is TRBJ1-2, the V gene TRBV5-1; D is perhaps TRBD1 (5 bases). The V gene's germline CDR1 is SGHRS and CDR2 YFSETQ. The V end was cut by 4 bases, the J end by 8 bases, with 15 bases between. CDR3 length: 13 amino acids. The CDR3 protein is CASSPRQGEGYTF. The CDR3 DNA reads TGCGCCAGCAGCCCCCGGCAGGGTGAAGGCTACACCTTC.

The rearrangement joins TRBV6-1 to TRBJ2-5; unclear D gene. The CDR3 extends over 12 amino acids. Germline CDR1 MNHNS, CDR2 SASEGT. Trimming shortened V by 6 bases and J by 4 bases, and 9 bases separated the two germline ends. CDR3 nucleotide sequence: TGTGCCAGCAGGATGGGAATAGAGACCCAGTACTTC. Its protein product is CASRMGIETQYF.

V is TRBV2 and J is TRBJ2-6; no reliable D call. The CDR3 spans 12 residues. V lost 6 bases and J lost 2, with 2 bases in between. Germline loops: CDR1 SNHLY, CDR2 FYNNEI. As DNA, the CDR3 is TGTGCCAGCAGGGCTGGGGCCAACGTCCTGACTTTC. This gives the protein CASRAGANVLTF. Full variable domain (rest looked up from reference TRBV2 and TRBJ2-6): EPEVTQTPSHQVTQMGQEVILRCVPISNHLYFYWYRQILGQKVEFLVSFYNNEISEKSEIFDDQFSVERPDGSNFTLKIRSTKLEDSAMYFCASRAGANVLTFGAGSRLTVL.

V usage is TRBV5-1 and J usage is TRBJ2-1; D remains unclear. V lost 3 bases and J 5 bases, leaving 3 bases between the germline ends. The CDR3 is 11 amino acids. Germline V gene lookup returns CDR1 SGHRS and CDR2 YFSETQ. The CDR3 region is CASSWNNEQFF. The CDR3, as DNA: TGCGCCAGCAGCTGGAACAATGAGCAGTTCTTC.

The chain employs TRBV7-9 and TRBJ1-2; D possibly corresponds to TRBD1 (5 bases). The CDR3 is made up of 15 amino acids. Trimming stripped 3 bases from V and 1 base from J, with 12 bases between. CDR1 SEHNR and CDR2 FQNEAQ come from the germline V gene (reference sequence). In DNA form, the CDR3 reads TGTGCCAGCAGCTTCCCCGGCAGGGTTAACTATGGCTACACCTTC. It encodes CASSFPGRVNYGYTF.

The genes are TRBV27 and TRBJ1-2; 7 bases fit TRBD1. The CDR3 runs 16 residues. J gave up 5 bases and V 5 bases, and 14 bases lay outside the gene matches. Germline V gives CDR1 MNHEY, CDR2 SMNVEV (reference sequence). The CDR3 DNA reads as TGTGCCAGCAGTCAAACACTAAAGACAGGGCGTTATGGCTACACCTTC. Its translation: CASSQTLKTGRYGYTF.

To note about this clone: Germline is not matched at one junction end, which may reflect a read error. The CDR3 sequence: CASSLGRGAPYGHTF. In nucleotides, the CDR3 is TGTGCCAGCAGCCTGGGACGTGGGGCCCCTTATGGCCACACCTTC. The chain joins TRBV6-5 to TRBJ1-2, with TRBD1 as a possible D gene (5 bases). This CDR3 spans 15 amino acids. Germline V CDR1 and CDR2: MNHEY, SVGAGI.

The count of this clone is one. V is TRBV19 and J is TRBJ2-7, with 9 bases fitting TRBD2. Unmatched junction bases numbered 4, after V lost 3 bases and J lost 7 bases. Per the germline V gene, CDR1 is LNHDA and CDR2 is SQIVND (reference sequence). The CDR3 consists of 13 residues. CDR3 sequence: CASSMGLAREQYF. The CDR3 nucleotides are TGTGCCAGTAGTATGGGACTAGCTCGAGAGCAGTACTTC. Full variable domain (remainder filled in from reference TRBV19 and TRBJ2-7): DGGITQSPKYLFRKEGQNVTLSCEQNLNHDAMYWYRQDPGQGLRLIYYSQIVNDFQKGDIAEGYSVSREKKESFPLTVTSAQKNPTAFYLCASSMGLAREQYFGPGTRLTVT.

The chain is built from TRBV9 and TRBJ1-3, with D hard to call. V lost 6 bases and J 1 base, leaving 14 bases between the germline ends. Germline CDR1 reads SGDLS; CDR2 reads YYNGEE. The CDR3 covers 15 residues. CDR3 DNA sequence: TGTGCCAGCACTCTAGGACCGGGGTCTGGAAACACCATATATTTT. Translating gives CASTLGPGSGNTIYF.

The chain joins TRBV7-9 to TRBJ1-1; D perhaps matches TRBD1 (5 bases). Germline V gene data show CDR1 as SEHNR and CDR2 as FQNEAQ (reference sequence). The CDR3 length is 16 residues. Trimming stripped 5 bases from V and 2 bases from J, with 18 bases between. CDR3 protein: CASSPRGPVGNTEAFF. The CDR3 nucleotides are TGTGCCAGCAGCCCTAGGGGCCCCGTGGGAAACACTGAAGCTTTCTTT.

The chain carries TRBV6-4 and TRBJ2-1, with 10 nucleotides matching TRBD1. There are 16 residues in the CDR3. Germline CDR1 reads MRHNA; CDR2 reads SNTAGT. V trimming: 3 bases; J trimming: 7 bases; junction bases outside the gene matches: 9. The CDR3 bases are TGTGCCAGCAGTGAGTCCGGGACAGGGGATTGGAATGAGCAGTTCTTC. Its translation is CASSESGTGDWNEQFF.

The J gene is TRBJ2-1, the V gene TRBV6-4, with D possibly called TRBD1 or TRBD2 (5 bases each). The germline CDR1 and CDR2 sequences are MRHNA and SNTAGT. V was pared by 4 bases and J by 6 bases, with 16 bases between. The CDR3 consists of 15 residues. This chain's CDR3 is CASSVGGSGPNEQFF. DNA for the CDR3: TGTGCCAGCAGTGTAGGCGGGTCGGGGCCCAATGAGCAGTTCTTC.

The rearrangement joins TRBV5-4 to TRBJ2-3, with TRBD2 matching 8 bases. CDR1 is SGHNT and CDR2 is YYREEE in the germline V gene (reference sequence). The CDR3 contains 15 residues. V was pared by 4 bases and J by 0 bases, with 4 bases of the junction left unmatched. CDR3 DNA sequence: TGTGCCAGCAGCCGCGGGGGGTCCAGCACAGATACGCAGTATTTT. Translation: CASSRGGSSTDTQYF.

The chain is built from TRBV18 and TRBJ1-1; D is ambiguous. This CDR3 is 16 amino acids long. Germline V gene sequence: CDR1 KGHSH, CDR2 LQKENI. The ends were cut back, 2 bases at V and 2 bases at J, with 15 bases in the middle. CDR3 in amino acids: CASSPGFGRGNTEAFF. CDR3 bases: TGTGCCAGCTCACCAGGGTTCGGGAGAGGTAACACTGAAGCTTTCTTT.

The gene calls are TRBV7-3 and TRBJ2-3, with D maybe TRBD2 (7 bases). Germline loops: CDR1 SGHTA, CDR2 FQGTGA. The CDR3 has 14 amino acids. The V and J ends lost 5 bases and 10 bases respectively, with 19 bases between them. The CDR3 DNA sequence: TGTGCCAGCAGCCTGCTAGTGGGGGGGCCTCCGCAGTATTTT. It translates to CASSLLVGGPPQYF.

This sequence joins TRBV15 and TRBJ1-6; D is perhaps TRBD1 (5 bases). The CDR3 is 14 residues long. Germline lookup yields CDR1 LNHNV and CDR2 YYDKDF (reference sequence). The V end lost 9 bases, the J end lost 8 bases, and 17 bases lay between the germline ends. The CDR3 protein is CATTRGTSYSPLHF. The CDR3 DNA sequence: TGTGCCACAACACGCGGGACCTCTTATTCACCCCTCCACTTT.

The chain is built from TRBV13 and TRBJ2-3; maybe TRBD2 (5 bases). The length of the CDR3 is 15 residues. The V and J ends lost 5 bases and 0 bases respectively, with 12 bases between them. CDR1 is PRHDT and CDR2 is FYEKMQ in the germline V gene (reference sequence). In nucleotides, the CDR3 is TGTGCCAGCAGCCCGGGGATGGTTAGCACAGATACGCAGTATTTT. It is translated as CASSPGMVSTDTQYF.

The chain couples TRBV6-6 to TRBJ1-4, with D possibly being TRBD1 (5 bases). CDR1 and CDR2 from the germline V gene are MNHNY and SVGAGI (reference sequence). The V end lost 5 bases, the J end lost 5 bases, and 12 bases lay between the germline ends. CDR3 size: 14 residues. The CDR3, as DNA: TGTGCCAGCAGTCTCCAGGGTTTCAATGAAAAACTGTTTTTT. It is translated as CASSLQGFNEKLFF.

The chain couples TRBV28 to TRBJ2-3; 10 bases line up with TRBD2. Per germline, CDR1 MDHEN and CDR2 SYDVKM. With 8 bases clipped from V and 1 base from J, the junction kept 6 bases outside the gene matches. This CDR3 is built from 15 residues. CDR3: CASGITSGGTDTQYF. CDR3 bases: TGTGCCAGCGGAATAACTAGCGGGGGCACAGATACGCAGTATTTT.

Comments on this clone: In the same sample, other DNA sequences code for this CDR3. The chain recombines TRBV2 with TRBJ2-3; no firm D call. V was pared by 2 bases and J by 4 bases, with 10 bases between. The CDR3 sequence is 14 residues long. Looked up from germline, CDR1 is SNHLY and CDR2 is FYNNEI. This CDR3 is CASSERVAADTQYF. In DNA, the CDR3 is TGTGCCAGCAGTGAAAGAGTCGCGGCAGATACGCAGTATTTT.

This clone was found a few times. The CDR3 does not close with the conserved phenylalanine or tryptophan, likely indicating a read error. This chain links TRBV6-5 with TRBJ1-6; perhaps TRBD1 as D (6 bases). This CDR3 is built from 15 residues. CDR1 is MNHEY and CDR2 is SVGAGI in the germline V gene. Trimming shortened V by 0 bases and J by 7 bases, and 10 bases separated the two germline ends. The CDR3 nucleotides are TGTGCCAGCAGTTACTCGAATGGGGGCAATTCACCCCTCCACCTT. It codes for CASSYSNGGNSPLHL.

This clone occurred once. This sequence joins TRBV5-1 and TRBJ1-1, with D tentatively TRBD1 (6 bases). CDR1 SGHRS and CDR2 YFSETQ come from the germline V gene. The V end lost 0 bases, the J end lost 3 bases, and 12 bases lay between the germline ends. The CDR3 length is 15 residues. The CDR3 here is CASSLAQGIDTEAFF. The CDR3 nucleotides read TGCGCCAGCAGCTTGGCCCAGGGGATAGACACTGAAGCTTTCTTT.